This T cell receptor beta chain was observed in a study of OX40 agonist ivuxolimab in advanced cancers. J lost 8 bases, V lost 2 bases, and 19 bases had no gene match. CDR3 length: 18 amino acids. Per the germline V gene, CDR1 is MDHEN and CDR2 is SYDVKM. The data were produced by immunoSEQ multiplex PCR, yet TCRdb's version contains in-frame clones alone and is incomplete. The sample yields over 100,000 clones, about nine tenths seen once. The sequence was collected from an adult with an advanced solid tumor such as melanoma, head and neck, liver or kidney cancer. Sequenced here: CD4+ or CD8+ T cells sorted from blood, sampled in a trial of the OX40 agonist ivuxolimab. The chain is built from TRBV28 and TRBJ1-2, with 8 positions matching TRBD1. The CDR3 spells CASSLSTQSQQGAGGYTF. The CDR3 DNA is TGTGCCAGCAGTTTAAGTACGCAGTCTCAGCAGGGGGCTGGGGGCTACACCTTC.